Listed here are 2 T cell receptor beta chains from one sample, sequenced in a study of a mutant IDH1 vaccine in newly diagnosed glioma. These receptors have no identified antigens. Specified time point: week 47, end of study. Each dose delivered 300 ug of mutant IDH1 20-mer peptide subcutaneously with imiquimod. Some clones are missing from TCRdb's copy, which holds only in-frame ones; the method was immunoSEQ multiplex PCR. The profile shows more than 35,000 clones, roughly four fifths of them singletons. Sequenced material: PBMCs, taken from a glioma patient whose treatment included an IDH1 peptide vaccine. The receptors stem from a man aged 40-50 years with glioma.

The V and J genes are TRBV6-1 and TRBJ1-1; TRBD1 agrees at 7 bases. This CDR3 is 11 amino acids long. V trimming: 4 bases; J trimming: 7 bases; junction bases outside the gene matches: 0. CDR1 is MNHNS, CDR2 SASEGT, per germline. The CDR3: CASSGTGEAFF. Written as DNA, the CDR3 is TGTGCCAGCAGTGGGACAGGTGAAGCTTTCTTT.

CDR3: CSVLPGYGTGAPREAFF. The CDR3 coding sequence is TGCAGCGTCCTACCGGGTTATGGGACAGGCGCACCCCGTGAAGCTTTCTTT. The chain joins TRBV29-1 to TRBJ1-1, with TRBD1 matching over 8 bases. The trim removed 6 bases at V and 7 bases at J, leaving 22 bases unmatched. The CDR3 runs 17 residues. Germline values: CDR1 SQVTM, CDR2 ANQGSEA.